This T cell receptor (beta chain) was sequenced for a study of shared clonotypes between healthy human individuals. The V and J ends lost 2 bases and 0 bases respectively, with 5 bases between them. This CDR3 spans 14 amino acids. Germline values: CDR1 MNHNY, CDR2 SVGAGI (reference sequence). This table comes from immunoSEQ multiplex PCR, and its TCRdb copy is limited to in-frame clones, with some not included. The data show roughly 2 million clones, approximately 94% seen once. The source of this sequence is a young man in good health. The chain employs TRBV6-6 and TRBJ1-5, with no clear D. Sequenced input: naive CD4+ T cells sorted from blood. Indicated subset: CD45RA+ positively selected. CDR3 DNA sequence: TGTGCCAGCAGTTACCCCGTTAGCAATCAGCCCCAGCATTTT. This translates into CASSYPVSNQPQHF.